These 7 T cell receptor beta chains originate from one sample sequenced in a study of blood T cell repertoires in COVID-19. Using immunoSEQ multiplex PCR, the repertoire was profiled, and TCRdb retains in-frame clones only, with some absent. The data show over 95,000 clones, with roughly four fifths seen just once and about 10% held by the top ten. Material: peripheral blood. These receptors all come from a human donor in a cohort sampled during active COVID-19.

The chain couples TRBV6-2 or TRBV6-3 to TRBJ2-6; unclear D gene. The germline gives CDR1 MNHEY, CDR2 SVGEGT. The V gene lost 2 bases and the J gene lost 3 bases, with 11 bases spanning the gap. This CDR3 region has 16 residues. CDR3 sequence (DNA): TGTGCCAGCAGTTACCCCGGGTCTAGTGGGGCCAACGTCCTGACTTTC. Protein: CASSYPGSSGANVLTF.

The chain employs TRBV6-5 and TRBJ1-2; TRBD1 is a possible D gene (5 bases). Germline values: CDR1 MNHEY, CDR2 SVGAGI. This CDR3 is built from 12 residues. V lost 6 bases and J 7 bases, leaving 12 bases between the germline ends. CDR3 in amino acids: CASRPRTLGYTF. In nucleotides, the CDR3 is TGTGCCAGCAGACCAAGGACACTTGGCTACACCTTC.

The chain uses TRBV20-1 and TRBJ2-5; TRBD1 might be the D (5 bases). Germline V gives CDR1 DFQATT, CDR2 SNEGSKA (reference sequence). V was pared by 3 bases and J by 7 bases, with 21 bases between. The CDR3 is 15 amino acids. CDR3 DNA sequence: TGCAGTGCTAGTCAGAGCACAGGCTACGGGTCGACCCAGTACTTC. It is translated as CSASQSTGYGSTQYF.

This clone occurred a few times. The chain uses TRBV3-1 (or the pseudogene TRBV3-2) and TRBJ2-1; D possibly corresponds to TRBD2 (6 bases). Per the germline V gene, CDR1 is LGHDT and CDR2 is YNNKEL (reference sequence). V gave up 2 bases and J gave up 3 bases, with 29 bases separating them. The CDR3 is 21 amino acids. The CDR3 loop reads CASSQSSGRLGAGRSYNEQFF. The CDR3 DNA reads TGTGCCAGCAGCCAATCTTCTGGACGCCTGGGTGCGGGAAGGAGCTACAATGAGCAGTTCTTC.

This chain connects TRBV5-1 to TRBJ2-3; 7 bases are shared with TRBD2. Unmatched junction bases numbered 2, after V lost 1 base and J lost 0 bases. Germline lookup yields CDR1 SGHRS and CDR2 YFSETQ. The CDR3 covers 15 residues. The CDR3 nucleotides read TGCGCCAGCAGCTTGTTGGGGGGGAGCACAGATACGCAGTATTTT. Translated: CASSLLGGSTDTQYF.

The CDR3 here is CAWGIRGLGNTIYF. The CDR3 DNA follows: TGTGCCTGGGGAATCAGGGGGCTCGGAAACACCATATATTTT. The chain joins TRBV30 to TRBJ1-3, with TRBD1 matching over 8 bases. The CDR3 is 14 residues long. Per germline, CDR1 GTSNPN and CDR2 SVGIG (reference sequence). J lost 4 bases, V lost 5 bases, and 7 bases had no gene match.

The CDR3, as DNA: TGCGCCAGCAGCCAGTTGGAGGGGCTTGAAAAACTGTTTTTT. Its protein is CASSQLEGLEKLFF. The chain recombines TRBV4-1 with TRBJ1-4; TRBD1 is a possible D gene (5 bases). CDR3 length: 14 amino acids. The ends were cut back, 3 bases at V and 7 bases at J, with 12 bases in the middle. Germline V CDR1 and CDR2: MGHRA, YSYEKL.